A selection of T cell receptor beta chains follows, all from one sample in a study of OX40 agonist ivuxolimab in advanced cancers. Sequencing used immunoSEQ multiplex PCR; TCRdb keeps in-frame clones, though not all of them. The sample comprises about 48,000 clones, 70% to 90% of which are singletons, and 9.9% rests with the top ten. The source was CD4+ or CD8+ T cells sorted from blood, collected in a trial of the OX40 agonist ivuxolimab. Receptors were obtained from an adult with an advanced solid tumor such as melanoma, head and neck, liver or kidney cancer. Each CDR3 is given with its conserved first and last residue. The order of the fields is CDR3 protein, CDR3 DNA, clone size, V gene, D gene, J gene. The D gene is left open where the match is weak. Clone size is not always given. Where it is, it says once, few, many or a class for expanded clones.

CATDRANSGANVLTF	TGTGCCACGGACAGGGCTAACTCTGGGGCCAACGTCCTGACTTTC	-	TRBV19	TRBD1	TRBJ2-6
CASSQDWTRWGHEQFF	TGTGCCAGCAGCCAAGATTGGACTAGGTGGGGTCATGAGCAGTTCTTC	-	TRBV14	TRBD2	TRBJ2-1
CASSLWSSGSKYEQFF	TGTGCCAGCAGTTTATGGTCTAGCGGGAGTAAGTATGAGCAGTTCTTC	-	TRBV28	TRBD2	TRBJ2-1
CAWRDYNEQFF	TGTGCCTGGAGGGACTACAATGAGCAGTTCTTC	-	TRBV30	-	TRBJ2-1
CASSQGISNQPQHF	TGTGCCAGCAGCCAGGGGATCAGCAATCAGCCCCAGCATTTT	-	TRBV6-5	-	TRBJ1-5
CASSIVHPSGLELAEQYF	TGTGCCAGTAGTATAGTTCATCCCTCCGGACTAGAACTAGCCGAGCAGTACTTC	-	TRBV19	TRBD2	TRBJ2-7
CASSLHGYRNTEAFF	TGTGCCAGCAGCCTACATGGGTACAGGAACACTGAAGCTTTCTTT	-	TRBV28	-	TRBJ1-1
CASRTSGRQETQYF	TGTGCCAGCCGGACTAGCGGGAGGCAAGAGACCCAGTACTTC	-	TRBV7-2	TRBD2	TRBJ2-5
CATSRGGTSGMNEQFF	TGTGCCACCAGCAGAGGCGGGACTAGCGGGATGAATGAGCAGTTCTTC	-	TRBV15	TRBD2	TRBJ2-1
CASSSGLNQPQHF	TGTGCCAGTAGTTCAGGATTAAATCAGCCCCAGCATTTT	-	TRBV19	-	TRBJ1-5
CASSIHGLAGFSYEQYF	TGTGCCAGCAGTATCCATGGACTAGCGGGCTTCTCCTACGAGCAGTACTTC	few	TRBV28	TRBD2	TRBJ2-7
CAWRTSGINEQFF	TGTGCCTGGAGGACTAGCGGGATTAATGAGCAGTTCTTC	-	TRBV30	TRBD2	TRBJ2-1
CASSYPRTGRHSYEQYF	TGTGCCAGCAGTTACCCAAGGACGGGGAGACATTCCTACGAGCAGTACTTC	-	TRBV6-7	-	TRBJ2-7
CASSPDRGYGYTF	TGTGCCAGCAGTCCAGACAGGGGCTATGGCTACACCTTC	-	TRBV6-5	TRBD1	TRBJ1-2
CASREPGDIGYTF	TGCGCCAGCAGGGAGCCGGGGGATATTGGCTACACCTTC	-	TRBV5-1	-	TRBJ1-2
CASSQGTDAYYEQYF	TGCGCCAGCAGCCAAGGGACAGATGCTTACTACGAGCAGTACTTC	-	TRBV4-1	-	TRBJ2-7
CASSVEGGGRHTGELFF	TGCGCCAGCAGTGTGGAAGGAGGAGGGAGGCACACCGGGGAGCTGTTTTTT	-	TRBV5-1	-	TRBJ2-2
CASSINSNTGELFF	TGTGCCAGTAGTATAAACAGCAACACCGGGGAGCTGTTTTTT	few	TRBV19	-	TRBJ2-2
CASSHTTRPKEQFF	TGCGCCAGCAGCCATACCACTAGGCCCAAGGAGCAGTTCTTC	-	TRBV4-1	-	TRBJ2-1
CASSPAGDRGREQYF	TGTGCCAGCAGCCCCGCCGGGGACAGGGGGCGCGAGCAGTACTTC	-	TRBV5-4	TRBD1	TRBJ2-7
CASSVGSGRDTQYF	TGTGCCAGCAGCGTAGGCAGCGGGAGGGATACGCAGTATTTT	-	TRBV9	TRBD2	TRBJ2-3
CASSLESLSPAGYTF	TGTGCCAGCAGCTTGGAAAGCCTCTCCCCCGCCGGCTACACCTTC	-	TRBV5-4	-	TRBJ1-2
CASSEREGSANEKLFF	TGTGCCAGCAGCGAAAGAGAGGGGTCAGCTAATGAAAAACTGTTTTTT	once	TRBV9	-	TRBJ1-4
CASSIQGVNTGELFF	TGCGCCAGCAGCATACAGGGGGTTAACACCGGGGAGCTGTTTTTT	-	TRBV5-1	TRBD1	TRBJ2-2
CASSPGGQGATYEQYF	TGTGCCAGCAGTCCCGGGGGACAGGGGGCAACCTACGAGCAGTACTTC	-	TRBV28	TRBD1	TRBJ2-7
CASSYVGQSGYTF	TGTGCCAGCAGTTACGTGGGTCAGAGTGGCTACACCTTC	-	TRBV6-5	-	TRBJ1-2